Listed here are 30 T cell receptor beta chains from one sample, sequenced in a study of T cell repertoires in cytomegalovirus infection. TCRdb itself ran the reads through MiXCR, one entry per CDR3 protein. The sample shows a few hundred thousand distinct CDR3 sequences, over 15% of them seen only once. Sequenced sample: CD8+ T cells from PBMCs. These receptors all come from a human donor in good health (CMV status not recorded). Some clones in this sample may be carry-over from other donors' samples.

This clonotype was found a few times. The genes are TRBV5-8 and TRBJ2-7, with 9 bases identical to TRBD1. Germline V gene sequence: CDR1 SGHTS, CDR2 YDEGEE. Losses at the gene ends were 4 bases for V and 5 bases for J; bases not matched to a gene: 7. The CDR3 is 14 residues long. The CDR3 nucleotides are TGTGCCAGCAGCGGGGACAGGGAACCGGACGAGCAGTACTTC. This gives the protein CASSGDREPDEQYF.

This clonotype appeared a few times. J is TRBJ1-1 and V is TRBV12-3 or TRBV12-4; maybe TRBD1 (6 bases). The CDR3 loop spans 13 amino acids. Trimming removed 3 bases from V and 3 bases from J, with 8 bases in between. CDR3 region: CASSFRGYTEAFF. The CDR3 DNA reads as TGTGCCAGCAGTTTTAGGGGGTACACTGAAGCTTTCTTT.

V usage is TRBV28 and J usage is TRBJ1-6; tentative D call: TRBD1 (5 bases). This CDR3 has 15 amino acids. From germline, CDR1 is MDHEN and CDR2 SYDVKM. Trimming stripped 7 bases from V and 10 bases from J, with 20 bases between. The CDR3 nucleotides read TGTGCCAGCACCTTAAAGTTCTCAGGGAGCTCACCCCTCCACTTT. It translates to CASTLKFSGSSPLHF.

This clonotype was counted only a few times. The genes are TRBV27 and TRBJ2-2; no firm D call. CDR1 MNHEY and CDR2 SMNVEV come from the germline V gene (reference sequence). V was trimmed by 8 bases and J by 4 bases, leaving 17 bases between them. This CDR3 comprises 15 residues. For the CDR3, the DNA is TGTGCCAGCGATAGCTCTGGGGTCGGCACCGGGGAGCTGTTTTTT. This encodes CASDSSGVGTGELFF.

This clonotype was recorded at least ten times. The V and J genes are TRBV20-1 and TRBJ2-4, with TRBD1 matching 12 bases. The CDR3 totals 13 residues. Trimming took 5 bases from V and 7 from J; bases not matched to a gene: 3. Per germline, CDR1 DFQATT and CDR2 SNEGSKA (reference sequence). The CDR3 loop reads CSAGTGGGNIQYF. DNA for the CDR3: TGCAGTGCTGGGACAGGGGGCGGGAACATTCAGTACTTC.

The chain employs TRBV6-6 and TRBJ1-1; D perhaps matches TRBD1 (5 bases). The CDR3 is 13 residues long. Looked up from germline, CDR1 is MNHNY and CDR2 is SVGAGI (reference sequence). V was clipped by 4 bases and J by 4 bases, with 10 bases between them. DNA for the CDR3: TGTGCCAGCAGTTCGGTTGGGGGCACTGAAGCTTTCTTT. Residues: CASSSVGGTEAFF.

The chain recombines TRBV7-2 with TRBJ2-2; D gene unclear. CDR3 size: 15 residues. The ends were cut back, 5 bases at V and 6 bases at J, with 16 bases in the middle. Looked up from germline, CDR1 is SGHTA and CDR2 is FQGNSA. Here the CDR3 DNA reads TGTGCCAGCAGCCCCTCCCCCCAATGGTCCGGGGAGCTGTTTTTT. This sequence encodes CASSPSPQWSGELFF.

The gene calls are TRBV19 and TRBJ1-1; D is perhaps TRBD1 (5 bases). CDR1 and CDR2 from the germline V gene are LNHDA and SQIVND (reference sequence). The germline V and J ends were trimmed by 3 bases and 4 bases, with 12 bases remaining between them. The CDR3 spans 14 residues. The CDR3 reads CASSMREGTTEAFF. CDR3 sequence (DNA): TGTGCCAGTAGTATGAGGGAGGGGACCACTGAAGCTTTCTTT.

The chain combines TRBV10-3 with TRBJ2-3, with D perhaps matching TRBD1 (5 bases). Trimming took off 6 bases at V and 0 bases at J, with 16 bases between the two ends. The CDR3 has 16 residues. CDR1 and CDR2 (germline): ENHRY, SYGVKD. In nucleotides, the CDR3 is TGTGCCATCAGCTCCAGGACAACCACTAGCACAGATACGCAGTATTTT. It is translated as CAISSRTTTSTDTQYF.

This clonotype appeared a few times. CDR3 bases: TGTGCCAGCAGTTTACTCACCTACGAGCAGTACTTC. Its protein is CASSLLTYEQYF. This chain connects TRBV12-3 or TRBV12-4 to TRBJ2-7, with D hard to call. Deletions cut 2 bases from V and 2 bases from J, with 4 bases between. CDR3 size: 12 residues.

The chain employs TRBV3-1 and TRBJ2-1, with a tentative D call TRBD2 (6 bases). Germline V gene lookup returns CDR1 LGHDT and CDR2 YNNKEL (reference sequence). Trimming stripped 0 bases from V and 12 bases from J, with 9 bases between. CDR3 length: 12 residues. CDR3 amino acids: CASSQDGEVQFF. In nucleotides, the CDR3 is TGTGCCAGCAGCCAAGACGGGGAGGTGCAGTTCTTC.

This clonotype was counted many times. The chain joins TRBV12-3 or TRBV12-4 to TRBJ2-7; 7 bases align to TRBD1. The CDR3 covers 17 residues. The V and J ends lost 2 bases and 3 bases, in that order; junction bases with no gene match: 13. The CDR3 DNA sequence: TGTGCCAGCAGTTTAAGGACGGTAGGGGGCTGGAGCTACGAGCAGTACTTC. Its translation: CASSLRTVGGWSYEQYF.

This clonotype appeared a few times. This chain connects TRBV6-5 to TRBJ1-1, with 9 bases aligning to TRBD1. CDR1 is MNHEY and CDR2 is SVGAGI in the germline V gene. This CDR3 is built from 16 residues. With 2 bases clipped from V and 3 bases from J, the junction kept 7 bases outside the gene matches. CDR3 nucleotide sequence: TGTGCCAGCAGTTACCACGGGACAGGGACATACACTGAAGCTTTCTTT. This translates into CASSYHGTGTYTEAFF.

The gene calls are TRBV7-9 and TRBJ1-2; a possible D gene is TRBD1 (6 bases). The V and J ends lost 1 base and 6 bases respectively, with 15 bases between them. CDR1 SEHNR and CDR2 FQNEAQ come from the germline V gene (reference sequence). This CDR3 spans 15 amino acids. The CDR3 DNA reads as TGTGCCAGCAGCTTAGAGCAAACAGGGCTGGATGGCTACACCTTC. Its translation: CASSLEQTGLDGYTF.

The gene calls are TRBV15 and TRBJ2-1, with D perhaps matching TRBD2 (5 bases). CDR3 length: 17 residues. V dropped 1 base and J dropped 0 bases, with 13 bases sitting between them. CDR1 LNHNV and CDR2 YYDKDF come from the germline V gene (reference sequence). CDR3 in amino acids: CATSRGTGRSSYNEQFF. CDR3 nucleotide sequence: TGTGCCACCAGCAGAGGGACTGGGCGAAGCTCCTACAATGAGCAGTTCTTC.

The rearrangement links TRBV19 to TRBJ2-1; D gene ambiguous. Deletions cut 7 bases from V and 4 bases from J, with 8 bases between. The CDR3 spans 12 residues. Per the germline V gene, CDR1 is LNHDA and CDR2 is SQIVND (reference sequence). CDR3 sequence: CASNSRYNEQFF. The CDR3 nucleotides are TGTGCCAGTAATTCGCGGTACAATGAGCAGTTCTTC.

V gene TRBV20-1 combines with J gene TRBJ1-2; 10 bases fit TRBD1. V dropped 5 bases and J dropped 6; count of bases not matched to a gene: 9. Looked up from germline, CDR1 is DFQATT and CDR2 is SNEGSKA (reference sequence). This CDR3 is 14 amino acids long. The CDR3 region has the DNA TGCAGTGCTTCCGAGGGGACAGGGGTCCATGGCTACACCTTC. Amino acid sequence: CSASEGTGVHGYTF.

The chain joins TRBV14 to TRBJ1-1; 8 bases align to TRBD1. The CDR3 is made up of 14 amino acids. Germline CDR1 is SGHDN and CDR2 is FVKESK. V shed 2 bases and J 5 bases; nucleotides not matched to a gene: 4. The CDR3 loop reads CASSQTGGWTEAFF. The CDR3 DNA sequence: TGTGCCAGCAGCCAAACAGGGGGTTGGACTGAAGCTTTCTTT.

This clonotype was detected many times. The CDR3 loop reads CASSYSIGINYGYTF. CDR3 sequence (DNA): TGTGCCAGCAGTTACTCGATAGGGATTAACTATGGCTACACCTTC. The chain has TRBV6-6 and TRBJ1-2; no clear D. The CDR3 has 15 residues. Germline V CDR1 and CDR2: MNHNY, SVGAGI (reference sequence). Trimming took off 0 bases at V and 1 base at J, with 9 bases between the two ends.

This clonotype was seen at least ten times. The chain employs TRBV20-1 and TRBJ1-5; a weak D match, TRBD1 (6 bases). The CDR3 runs 13 residues. CDR1 is DFQATT, CDR2 SNEGSKA, per germline (reference sequence). Trimming cost V 6 bases and J 3 bases, with 12 bases left between them. CDR3 nucleotides: TGCAGTGCCAAGGGACAATACAATCAGCCCCAGCATTTT. Translating it yields CSAKGQYNQPQHF.

The table lists this clonotype with a few counts. The chain joins TRBV6-8 to TRBJ1-5; D is unclear. The length of the CDR3 is 14 residues. Trimming shortened V by 5 bases and J by 2 bases, and 10 bases separated the two germline ends. CDR1 and CDR2 (germline): MNHGY, SAAAGT. CDR3 in amino acids: CASSPGFGNQPQHF. CDR3 coding DNA: TGTGCCAGCAGTCCGGGGTTTGGCAATCAGCCCCAGCATTTT.

This rearrangement joins TRBV12-3 or TRBV12-4 to TRBJ2-5; D is perhaps TRBD1 (5 bases). The V end lost 2 bases, the J end lost 1 base, and 8 bases lay between the germline ends. The CDR3 is 14 residues long. The CDR3 loop reads CASSLIGAQETQYF. The CDR3 nucleotides are TGTGCCAGCAGTTTAATAGGGGCCCAAGAGACCCAGTACTTC.

The chain combines TRBV27 with TRBJ2-7; D might be TRBD1 (6 bases). V gave up 4 bases and J gave up 6 bases, with 13 bases separating them. This CDR3 comprises 13 residues. Germline values: CDR1 MNHEY, CDR2 SMNVEV (reference sequence). The CDR3 is CASSSRQGFEQYF. The DNA for the CDR3 is TGTGCCAGCAGTTCAAGGCAGGGGTTCGAGCAGTACTTC.

This chain links TRBV20-1 with TRBJ2-7; 10 bases are a match to TRBD2. V was pared by 4 bases and J by 1 base, with 4 bases of the junction left unmatched. Germline V CDR1 and CDR2: DFQATT, SNEGSKA (reference sequence). The CDR3 covers 14 residues. In DNA form, the CDR3 reads TGCAGTGCTACGGGACTAGCGAGGTCCTACGAGCAGTACTTC. It codes for CSATGLARSYEQYF.

In this sample, this clonotype turned up many times. The DNA of the CDR3 is TGTGCCAGCAGAGACAGGGGGCGCGGGTACAATGAGCAGTTCTTC. Its translation is CASRDRGRGYNEQFF. The gene calls are TRBV6-2 or TRBV6-3 and TRBJ2-1; 10 nucleotides align to TRBD1. CDR3 size: 15 residues. The junction had 6 bases not matched to a gene; V was cut back by 6 bases and J by 4 bases. Germline CDR1 MNHEY, CDR2 SVGEGT.

The chain joins TRBV4-1 to TRBJ1-1; D might be TRBD1 (6 bases). From germline, CDR1 is MGHRA and CDR2 YSYEKL. V lost 4 bases, J lost 6 bases, and 12 bases lay in between. The CDR3 length is 13 residues. CDR3 residues: CASSPGQRAEAFF. For the CDR3, the DNA is TGCGCCAGCAGCCCAGGACAGAGAGCTGAAGCTTTCTTT.

This clonotype was seen ten or more times. V usage is TRBV5-1 and J usage is TRBJ2-3, with D uncertain. Looked up from germline, CDR1 is SGHRS and CDR2 is YFSETQ. V lost 4 bases and J 3 bases, leaving 15 bases between the germline ends. This CDR3 comprises 15 residues. CDR3 region: CASSLAPATTDTQYF. The CDR3 bases are TGCGCCAGCAGCCTGGCTCCGGCGACTACAGATACGCAGTATTTT.

This clonotype has only a few counts. The chain links TRBV28 to TRBJ2-7; 10 nucleotides align to TRBD2. The CDR3 extends over 14 amino acids. The germline CDR1 and CDR2 sequences are MDHEN and SYDVKM. V lost 10 bases and J lost 1; bases outside the gene matches: 7. CDR3 sequence (DNA): TGTGCCACCCAAGCGGGGGGGATTTCCTACGAGCAGTACTTC. This sequence encodes CATQAGGISYEQYF. Based on the CDR3 plus reference TRBV28 and TRBJ2-7, the full variable domain is DVKVTQSSRYLVKRTGEKVFLECVQDMDHENMFWYRQDPGLGLRLIYFSYDVKMKEKGDIPEGYSVSREKKERFSLILESASTNQTSMYLCATQAGGISYEQYFGPGTRLTVT.

This clonotype has just a few counts. J is TRBJ2-5 and V is TRBV2, with 8 bases aligning to TRBD2. The trim removed 2 bases at V and 0 bases at J, leaving 11 bases unmatched. The CDR3 has 18 amino acids. CDR1 is SNHLY and CDR2 is FYNNEI in the germline V gene. The CDR3: CASSEPRETSEYQETQYF. The CDR3 region has the DNA TGTGCCAGCAGTGAACCTCGAGAGACTAGCGAGTACCAAGAGACCCAGTACTTC. The whole variable domain, filled in from reference TRBV2 and TRBJ2-5, reads EPEVTQTPSHQVTQMGQEVILRCVPISNHLYFYWYRQILGQKVEFLVSFYNNEISEKSEIFDDQFSVERPDGSNFTLKIRSTKLEDSAMYFCASSEPRETSEYQETQYFGPGTRLLVL.

The rearrangement links TRBV19 to TRBJ1-1; no firm D call. Germline V gene lookup returns CDR1 LNHDA and CDR2 SQIVND (reference sequence). Trimming removed 6 bases from V and 3 bases from J, with 5 bases in between. CDR3 size: 11 residues. CDR3 nucleotides: TGTGCCAGTAGCCATCACACTGAAGCTTTCTTT. Amino acid sequence: CASSHHTEAFF.